One sample yielded the 32 T cell receptor beta chains listed below, sequenced in a study of cytomegalovirus exposure and HLA in healthy donors (TCRdb year 2017). The library was obtained by the immunoSEQ multiplex PCR assay. The multiplex PCR relied on a mix of 60 forward primers for TCR Vbeta segments and 13 reverse primers for TCR Jbeta segments. This is the immuneACCESS table as TCRdb keeps it, with only in-frame sequences that have V and J called. A part of the clones is gone; compared with another copy, unresolved V genes explain less than half, and the rest is unexplained. For this sample the table gives 100,000 to 150,000 clones, of which 17% were detected only once. Roughly 3% of the sample lies in the top ten. Sequenced material: PBMCs. The receptors derive from a female donor in good health and CMV-seropositive.

This clone was counted only a few times. CDR3 protein: CASSLPGQGPYEQYF. As DNA, the CDR3 is TGTGCCAGCAGTTTGCCCGGACAGGGGCCTTACGAGCAGTACTTC. V usage is TRBV27 and J usage is TRBJ2-7; TRBD1 matches at 9 bases. The CDR3 consists of 15 residues. The V and J ends lost 3 bases and 4 bases, in that order; junction bases with no gene match: 7. Germline V gene sequence: CDR1 MNHEY, CDR2 SMNVEV (reference sequence).

The sample holds a few counts of this clone. V is TRBV5-4 and J is TRBJ2-3, with 13 bases lining up with TRBD2. CDR1 is SGHNT and CDR2 is YYREEE in the germline V gene (reference sequence). This CDR3 spans 16 amino acids. Germline trimming cut 4 bases from V and 4 bases from J; bases unmatched to any gene: 6. The CDR3 is CASSPGTSGVPDTQYF. The CDR3 DNA follows: TGTGCCAGCAGCCCCGGGACTAGCGGGGTCCCAGATACGCAGTATTTT.

In this sample, this clone turned up a few times. This sequence joins TRBV4-1 and TRBJ2-5; possibly TRBD2 for D (5 bases). The CDR3 runs 16 residues. The germline V and J ends were trimmed by 4 bases and 0 bases, with 15 bases remaining between them. The germline gives CDR1 MGHRA, CDR2 YSYEKL. CDR3 DNA: TGCGCCAGCAGCCCTTCGTGGAGCGGAAACCAAGAGACCCAGTACTTC. Protein sequence: CASSPSWSGNQETQYF.

This clone has just a few counts. This chain joins TRBV5-5 and TRBJ2-3, with TRBD1 matching over 8 bases. The length of the CDR3 is 16 residues. Trimming cost V 5 bases and J 4 bases; bases outside gene matches: 12. Germline CDR1 and CDR2: SGHKS and YYEKEE (reference sequence). The CDR3 loop is CASSADRGRWADTQYF. CDR3 coding DNA: TGTGCCAGCAGTGCCGACAGGGGAAGGTGGGCAGATACGCAGTATTTT.

This clone was counted a few times. The chain couples TRBV11-3 to TRBJ2-1; TRBD1 matches 8 bases. CDR1 and CDR2 (germline): SGHNT, YENEEA. This CDR3 spans 14 amino acids. Trimming at V came to 2 bases and at J to 6 bases, leaving 3 bases not matched to a gene. CDR3 protein: CASSLQGAVNEQFF. DNA of the CDR3: TGTGCCAGCAGCTTACAGGGGGCCGTCAATGAGCAGTTCTTC. Looking up the rest from reference TRBV11-3 and TRBJ2-1 gives the full variable domain: EAGVVQSPRYKIIEKKQPVAFWCNPISGHNTLYWYLQNLGQGPELLIRYENEEAVDDSQLPKDRFSAERLKGVDSTLKIQPAELGDSAVYLCASSLQGAVNEQFFGPGTRLTVL.

The V gene is TRBV28, the J gene TRBJ1-2; a weak D match, TRBD1 (5 bases). The germline V and J ends were trimmed by 3 bases and 6 bases, with 11 bases remaining between them. The CDR3 consists of 13 residues. Germline lookup yields CDR1 MDHEN and CDR2 SYDVKM. This chain's CDR3 is CASSFVEGDGYTF. CDR3 nucleotide sequence: TGTGCCAGCAGTTTCGTCGAAGGGGATGGCTACACCTTC.

This clone was recorded a few times. This chain's CDR3 is CATSRDLGGTYEQYF. In DNA form, the CDR3 reads TGTGCCACCAGCAGAGATCTGGGCGGGACCTACGAGCAGTACTTC. The chain links TRBV15 to TRBJ2-7, with TRBD2 as a possible D gene (6 bases). Trimming took 0 bases from V and 2 from J, leaving 11 bases between them. Germline lookup yields CDR1 LNHNV and CDR2 YYDKDF (reference sequence). The CDR3 is 15 amino acids.

The V call is TRBV6-5, the J call TRBJ1-5, with D perhaps matching TRBD1 (5 bases). The V gene's germline CDR1 is MNHEY and CDR2 SVGAGI. With 4 bases removed from V and 8 bases from J, the gap between germline ends came to 18 bases. This CDR3 region has 15 residues. The CDR3 is CASSSLNRGSEPQHF. The DNA for the CDR3 is TGTGCCAGCAGTTCACTGAACCGGGGGTCAGAGCCCCAGCATTTT.

This clone was detected a few times. The V call is TRBV30, the J call TRBJ1-2, with D unresolved. This CDR3 has 16 residues. Germline-derived CDR1 and CDR2 are GTSNPN and SVGIG (reference sequence). The ends were cut back, 0 bases at V and 1 base at J, with 15 bases in the middle. CDR3 in DNA: TGTGCCTGGAGTGTACTCCCCCGAACCTATAACTATGGCTACACCTTC. This encodes CAWSVLPRTYNYGYTF. Together with reference TRBV30 and TRBJ1-2, the CDR3 gives the full variable domain: SQTIHQWPATLVQPVGSPLSLECTVEGTSNPNLYWYRQAAGRGLQLLFYSVGIGQISSEVPQNLSASRPQDRQFILSSKKLLLSDSGFYLCAWSVLPRTYNYGYTFGSGTRLTVV.

V usage is TRBV6-6 and J usage is TRBJ1-5; D is perhaps TRBD1 (5 bases). The CDR3 contains 16 residues. The V and J ends lost 1 base and 0 bases respectively, with 10 bases between them. Germline V lookup: CDR1 MNHNY, CDR2 SVGAGI (reference sequence). CDR3 protein: CASSYFGTNSNQPQHF. The CDR3 region has the DNA TGTGCCAGCAGTTACTTCGGGACTAATAGCAATCAGCCCCAGCATTTT.

For the CDR3, the DNA is TGCGCCAGCAGCCAAACCTCAGGGGATGGCTACACCTTC. Translating gives CASSQTSGDGYTF. The V and J genes are TRBV5-1 and TRBJ1-2; possibly TRBD1 for D (6 bases). The length of the CDR3 is 13 residues. Germline lookup yields CDR1 SGHRS and CDR2 YFSETQ. Trimming removed 4 bases from V and 6 bases from J, with 13 bases in between.

The rearrangement links TRBV9 to TRBJ1-1; D is uncertain. Trimming pared 2 bases from V and 1 base from J, leaving 6 bases between. Germline V gene sequence: CDR1 SGDLS, CDR2 YYNGEE. The CDR3 loop spans 13 amino acids. The CDR3 sequence: CASSVTGNTEAFF. In nucleotides, the CDR3 is TGTGCCAGCAGCGTCACCGGGAACACTGAAGCTTTCTTT.

This clone has just a few counts. The J gene is TRBJ2-7, the V gene TRBV12-5; 7 bases align to TRBD1. Per the germline V gene, CDR1 is LGHNT and CDR2 is FRNRAP. The CDR3 is 16 amino acids. Losses at the gene ends were 1 base for V and 2 bases for J; bases not matched to a gene: 8. The CDR3 spells CASGLGIPQGAYEQYF. CDR3 coding DNA: TGTGCTAGTGGTTTGGGGATCCCCCAGGGGGCCTACGAGCAGTACTTC.

A word on this clone: Relative to the germline gene, one junction end is altered; a read error may explain this. The chain recombines TRBV5-1 with TRBJ2-1, with TRBD2 as a possible D gene (5 bases). CDR3 length: 12 residues. Germline loops: CDR1 SGHRS, CDR2 YFSETQ. The DNA of the CDR3 is TGCGCCAGCAGCCCGGGCGGGCACCTTCGGCTCTTC. This sequence encodes CASSPGGHLRLF.

This clone was observed a few times. The rearrangement links TRBV14 to TRBJ2-1; D remains ambiguous. There are 13 residues in the CDR3. The V and J ends lost 5 bases and 6 bases respectively, with 11 bases between them. Germline V gene lookup returns CDR1 SGHDN and CDR2 FVKESK. CDR3 sequence: CASSSNYGNEQFF. The CDR3 bases are TGTGCCAGCAGCTCCAACTACGGCAATGAGCAGTTCTTC.

This clone has a handful of counts. This rearrangement joins TRBV19 to TRBJ1-5, with 8 bases identical to TRBD1. CDR3 length: 16 amino acids. J gave up 1 base and V 5 bases, and 7 bases lay outside the gene matches. Germline V CDR1 and CDR2: LNHDA, SQIVND (reference sequence). CDR3 nucleotides: TGTGCCAGTAGTTTAATACAGGGGGTAAGCAATCAGCCCCAGCATTTT. Translation gives CASSLIQGVSNQPQHF.

CDR3 region: CASSLSEEETQYF. CDR3 coding DNA: TGTGCCAGCAGTTTATCAGAGGAGGAGACCCAGTACTTC. V and J are TRBV27 and TRBJ2-5; D is unresolved. The CDR3 has 13 residues. Germline assignment: CDR1 MNHEY and CDR2 SMNVEV (reference sequence). Trimming left V 0 bases short and J 5 bases short, with 7 bases between.

This clone occurred a few times. V is TRBV19 and J is TRBJ1-5; 7 bases align to TRBD1. The CDR3 has 13 residues. Germline values: CDR1 LNHDA, CDR2 SQIVND (reference sequence). J was trimmed by 6 bases and V by 6 bases; bases with no gene match: 5. The CDR3 region has the DNA TGTGCCAGTAGAGAAACAGGGGTTCAGCCCCAGCATTTT. It specifies CASRETGVQPQHF. Together with reference TRBV19 and TRBJ1-5, the CDR3 gives the full variable domain: DGGITQSPKYLFRKEGQNVTLSCEQNLNHDAMYWYRQDPGQGLRLIYYSQIVNDFQKGDIAEGYSVSREKKESFPLTVTSAQKNPTAFYLCASRETGVQPQHFGDGTRLSIL.

On this clone itself: A read error may account for a junction end that differs from germline. This sequence joins TRBV5-1 and TRBJ1-4, with unresolved D. Germline V gives CDR1 SGHRS, CDR2 YFSETQ. CDR3 length equals 17 residues. The CDR3 reads CASSYGVGPATNEKLSF. CDR3 DNA: TGCGCCAGCAGCTACGGAGTCGGGCCTGCGACTAATGAAAAACTGTCTTTT. Looking up the rest from reference TRBV5-1 and TRBJ1-4 gives the full variable domain: KAGVTQTPRYLIKTRGQQVTLSCSPISGHRSVSWYQQTPGQGLQFLFEYFSETQRNKGNFPGRFSGRQFSNSRSEMNVSTLELGDSALYLCASSYGVGPATNEKLSFGSGTQLSVL.

The chain combines TRBV2 with TRBJ2-1; D may be TRBD2 (5 bases). CDR3 size: 16 residues. CDR1 is SNHLY and CDR2 is FYNNEI in the germline V gene. Trimming removed 5 bases at V and 0 bases at J, with 14 bases between. The CDR3 region is CASSPLASGSYNEQFF. CDR3 sequence (DNA): TGTGCCAGCAGTCCTCTAGCCTCCGGCTCCTACAATGAGCAGTTCTTC.

The V gene is TRBV2, the J gene TRBJ1-5; 9 positions match TRBD1. Looked up from germline, CDR1 is SNHLY and CDR2 is FYNNEI. The CDR3 has 15 amino acids. Losses at the gene ends were 4 bases for V and 6 bases for J; bases not matched to a gene: 7. CDR3 sequence (DNA): TGTGCCAGCAGTGGGGGAGGACAGGGGAGTCAGCCCCAGCATTTT. Amino acid sequence: CASSGGGQGSQPQHF.

For this clone: An end of the junction differs from the germline gene, which may be a read error. The same CDR3 is also encoded by other DNA sequences in this sample. The genes are TRBV6-1 and TRBJ1-4, with 7 bases aligning to TRBD1. Per germline, CDR1 MNHNS and CDR2 SASEGT. The CDR3 has 14 residues. CDR3 sequence reads: CASTEGAANEKLFF. The CDR3 nucleotides are TGCGCCAGCACTGAGGGGGCGGCTAATGAAAAACTGTTTTTT.

The gene calls are TRBV7-2 and TRBJ2-3; D is ambiguous. Trimming cost V 4 bases and J 6 bases, with 11 bases left between them. Germline-derived CDR1 and CDR2 are SGHTA and FQGNSA. The length of the CDR3 is 13 residues. The CDR3 reads CASSSQVPDTQYF. The CDR3 DNA reads as TGTGCCAGCAGCTCCCAGGTTCCGGATACGCAGTATTTT.

V usage is TRBV9 and J usage is TRBJ1-2, with a weak D call TRBD1 (6 bases). Between the trimmed V and J ends, which lost 0 bases and 4 bases, there was a span of 16 bases. Per the germline V gene, CDR1 is SGDLS and CDR2 is YYNGEE. The CDR3 extends over 16 amino acids. The CDR3 is CASSVGPGTSVYGYTF. The CDR3, as DNA: TGTGCCAGCAGCGTAGGCCCCGGGACATCAGTCTATGGCTACACCTTC.

This clone has a handful of counts. The gene calls are TRBV7-8 and TRBJ1-2; 8 nucleotides match TRBD1. V dropped 4 bases and J dropped 8; count of bases not matched to a gene: 6. This CDR3 is 13 amino acids long. Germline values: CDR1 SGHVS, CDR2 FQNEAQ. The CDR3 DNA follows: TGTGCCAGCAGCTCTGACAGGGGTCGAGGCTACACCTTC. It codes for CASSSDRGRGYTF.

This sequence joins TRBV7-3 and TRBJ1-1; 10 bases match TRBD1. From germline, CDR1 is SGHTA and CDR2 FQGTGA. The CDR3 is made up of 14 amino acids. J lost 5 bases, V lost 1 base, and 1 base had no gene match. The CDR3 spells CASSLMGQGTEAFF. The CDR3 DNA follows: TGTGCCAGCAGCTTAATGGGACAGGGGACTGAAGCTTTCTTT.

The chain has TRBV27 and TRBJ1-5; 7 bases fit TRBD1. CDR3 length: 15 amino acids. Germline V gene sequence: CDR1 MNHEY, CDR2 SMNVEV (reference sequence). V was clipped by 3 bases and J by 8 bases; unmatched bases: 10. Here the CDR3 DNA reads TGTGCCAGCAGTTTTTCCGGGACAGCCCTGGAGCCCCAGCATTTT. Its translation: CASSFSGTALEPQHF.

In the case of this clone: Other nucleotide sequences from this sample produce the same CDR3. V gene TRBV28 combines with J gene TRBJ2-6; no clear D gene. The CDR3 loop spans 15 amino acids. The germline gives CDR1 MDHEN, CDR2 SYDVKM. Trimming left V 1 base short and J 3 bases short, with 7 bases between. CDR3 in amino acids: CASSLSGYGANVLTF. The CDR3, as DNA: TGTGCCAGCAGTTTATCAGGATATGGGGCCAACGTCCTGACTTTC. Full variable domain (rest looked up from reference TRBV28 and TRBJ2-6): DVKVTQSSRYLVKRTGEKVFLECVQDMDHENMFWYRQDPGLGLRLIYFSYDVKMKEKGDIPEGYSVSREKKERFSLILESASTNQTSMYLCASSLSGYGANVLTFGAGSRLTVL.

Concerning this clone: Sequence at one end of the junction differs from germline and may be a read error. J is TRBJ1-2 and V is TRBV4-3, with TRBD1 matching 8 bases. Germline V CDR1 and CDR2: LGHNA, YSLEER. The CDR3 has 17 residues. CDR3 amino acids: CASSKDGTGSANYGYTF. The CDR3 coding sequence is TGCGCCAGCAGCAAAGACGGGACAGGATCTGCTAACTATGGCTACACCTTC.

J is TRBJ1-1 and V is TRBV6-5; a possible D gene is TRBD1 (5 bases). The germline V and J ends were trimmed by 8 bases and 3 bases, with 16 bases remaining between them. This CDR3 region has 14 residues. Germline-derived CDR1 and CDR2 are MNHEY and SVGAGI. The CDR3 here is CASSPLGGDTEAFF. The DNA of the CDR3 is TGTGCCAGCTCTCCGCTGGGGGGGGACACTGAAGCTTTCTTT.

The V gene is TRBV5-1, the J gene TRBJ2-3; 7 bases map to TRBD1. CDR1 and CDR2 (germline): SGHRS, YFSETQ. V shed 0 bases and J 7 bases; nucleotides not matched to a gene: 17. The CDR3 runs 18 residues. The chain's CDR3 is CASSLEGPGTANDYTQYF. For the CDR3, the DNA is TGCGCCAGCAGCTTGGAAGGACCCGGGACAGCGAATGATTATACGCAGTATTTT.

This clone was seen only a few times. The genes are TRBV2 and TRBJ1-4; D gene ambiguous. V was pared by 9 bases and J by 0 bases, with 14 bases between. The germline CDR1 and CDR2 sequences are SNHLY and FYNNEI. The CDR3 has 15 residues. The CDR3 here is CASTWTGSTNEKLFF. CDR3 DNA sequence: TGTGCCAGTACATGGACGGGATCAACTAATGAAAAACTGTTTTTT.